The 20 T cell receptor beta chains below all came from one sample that was sequenced in a study of blood T cell repertoires in COVID-19. The repertoire was sequenced with immunoSEQ multiplex PCR; TCRdb's copy has only in-frame clones and lacks some. In the table there are 100,000 or so clones, approximately 83% of which are singletons. Sequences were obtained from PBMCs or T cells enriched from blood (not recorded which). The receptors were sampled from a woman between 50 and 59 years old who had recovered from COVID-19.

The table lists this clone with a count of one. The gene calls are TRBV5-1 and TRBJ2-3, with a possible D match to TRBD2 (6 bases). Germline CDR1 reads SGHRS; CDR2 reads YFSETQ. V dropped 0 bases and J dropped 1 base, with 12 bases sitting between them. The CDR3 runs to 16 residues. CDR3 region: CASSLGLGQRTDTQYF. The CDR3 nucleotides read TGCGCCAGCAGCTTGGGACTAGGTCAACGCACAGATACGCAGTATTTT. Together with reference TRBV5-1 and TRBJ2-3, the CDR3 gives the full variable domain: KAGVTQTPRYLIKTRGQQVTLSCSPISGHRSVSWYQQTPGQGLQFLFEYFSETQRNKGNFPGRFSGRQFSNSRSEMNVSTLELGDSALYLCASSLGLGQRTDTQYFGPGTRLTVL.

This rearrangement joins TRBV2 to TRBJ1-3; 9 bases match TRBD1. Trimming took 6 bases from V and 4 from J; bases not matched to a gene: 7. Germline V CDR1 and CDR2: SNHLY, FYNNEI. The CDR3 runs 15 residues. CDR3 sequence reads: CASRLGTGNGNTIYF. CDR3 nucleotides: TGTGCCAGCAGGTTAGGGACAGGGAACGGAAACACCATATATTTT. Together with reference TRBV2 and TRBJ1-3, the CDR3 gives the full variable domain: EPEVTQTPSHQVTQMGQEVILRCVPISNHLYFYWYRQILGQKVEFLVSFYNNEISEKSEIFDDQFSVERPDGSNFTLKIRSTKLEDSAMYFCASRLGTGNGNTIYFGEGSWLTVV.

The chain has TRBV29-1 and TRBJ1-4; tentatively, D is TRBD1 (5 bases). The CDR3 length is 12 residues. Trimming stripped 4 bases from V and 8 bases from J, with 11 bases between. CDR1 is SQVTM and CDR2 is ANQGSEA in the germline V gene. The CDR3 reads CSVVGADEKLFF. CDR3 in DNA: TGCAGCGTTGTTGGGGCCGACGAAAAACTGTTTTTT.

CDR3 amino acids: CASSYLVDSGYGYTF. CDR3 DNA sequence: TGTGCCAGCAGCTATTTAGTGGACAGCGGCTATGGCTACACCTTC. The chain couples TRBV9 to TRBJ1-2, with D possibly being TRBD1 (6 bases). Between the trimmed V and J ends, which lost 4 bases and 4 bases, there was a span of 17 bases. Looked up from germline, CDR1 is SGDLS and CDR2 is YYNGEE. The CDR3 contains 15 residues.

This rearrangement joins TRBV6-5 to TRBJ2-7; 8 bases are a match to TRBD1. The CDR3 totals 15 residues. V lost 0 bases, J lost 4 bases, and 5 bases stayed unmatched. Germline V gene sequence: CDR1 MNHEY, CDR2 SVGAGI. In DNA, the CDR3 is TGTGCCAGCAGTTACTCGCAGGGGGCCGCATACGAGCAGTACTTC. Translated: CASSYSQGAAYEQYF.

The V call is TRBV9, the J call TRBJ2-6; no reliable D call. Germline V gene sequence: CDR1 SGDLS, CDR2 YYNGEE. Trimming left V 3 bases short and J 0 bases short, with 4 bases between. The CDR3 runs 14 residues. The CDR3 DNA reads TGTGCCAGCAGCGCGTACTCTGGGGCCAACGTCCTGACTTTC. It is translated as CASSAYSGANVLTF.

The rearrangement joins TRBV5-1 to TRBJ1-1; no clear D gene. CDR3 length equals 13 residues. From germline, CDR1 is SGHRS and CDR2 YFSETQ. V was pared by 0 bases and J by 5 bases, with 8 bases between. CDR3 amino acids: CASSLDSMTEAFF. CDR3 nucleotides: TGCGCCAGCAGCTTGGACAGTATGACTGAAGCTTTCTTT.

V usage is TRBV10-1 and J usage is TRBJ2-2; TRBD2 matches 7 bases. V lost 4 bases, J lost 5 bases, and 7 bases stayed unmatched. Germline V lookup: CDR1 WNHNN, CDR2 SYGVQD (reference sequence). The CDR3 is 15 residues long. The CDR3 DNA sequence: TGCGCCAGCAGTGTCGGCGGGAGCGGGACCGGGGAGCTGTTTTTT. It translates to CASSVGGSGTGELFF.

V usage is TRBV21-1 and J usage is TRBJ2-5; the DNA was not compared with TRBD2, the D call given in the table. TRBV21-1 is recorded as a pseudogene. CDR3 length: 18 amino acids. In DNA, the CDR3 is TGTGCCAGCAGCAAATATTGGACTAGCGGGGGTGCCGGGGGGACCCAGTACTTC. Amino acids: CASSKYWTSGGAGGTQYF.

The J gene is TRBJ2-1, the V gene TRBV24-1, with D maybe TRBD2 (6 bases). The CDR3 has 12 residues. V was pared by 5 bases and J by 9 bases, with 10 bases between. Germline CDR1 is KGHDR and CDR2 is SFDVKD. The CDR3, as DNA: TGTGCCACCAGTGGGCAGGGACTTGAGCAGTTCTTC. Translation: CATSGQGLEQFF.

The V call is TRBV28, the J call TRBJ2-1; D is perhaps TRBD2 (6 bases). Trimming stripped 4 bases from V and 6 bases from J, with 16 bases between. The germline CDR1 and CDR2 sequences are MDHEN and SYDVKM. The CDR3 extends over 15 amino acids. DNA for the CDR3: TGTGCCAGCAGTTCACCGGGACTCTACATCAATGAGCAGTTCTTC. Protein: CASSSPGLYINEQFF.

The chain couples TRBV5-1 to TRBJ1-4, with 7 bases that match TRBD1. The CDR3 is made up of 15 amino acids. The J segment lost 8 bases and the V segment lost 2 bases, leaving 9 bases of the junction unmatched. The germline gives CDR1 SGHRS, CDR2 YFSETQ. DNA of the CDR3: TGCGCCAGCAGCTTAGGGACAGCTGACGGGGAAAAACTGTTTTTT. Its translation is CASSLGTADGEKLFF.

The chain employs TRBV5-4 and TRBJ2-7, with 8 bases fitting TRBD1. V lost 4 bases and J lost 3; bases outside the gene matches: 9. This CDR3 region has 15 residues. Germline V gene sequence: CDR1 SGHNT, CDR2 YYREEE (reference sequence). For the CDR3, the DNA is TGTGCCAGCAGCCAGCGTGCAGGGGGCCGCTACGAGCAGTACTTC. As protein: CASSQRAGGRYEQYF. Combining the CDR3 with reference TRBV5-4 and TRBJ2-7 gives the whole variable domain ETGVTQSPTHLIKTRGQQVTLRCSSQSGHNTVSWYQQALGQGPQFIFQYYREEENGRGNFPPRFSGLQFPNYSSELNVNALELDDSALYLCASSQRAGGRYEQYFGPGTRLTVT.

This sequence joins TRBV27 and TRBJ2-7, with TRBD2 identical over 10 bases. The CDR3 extends over 15 amino acids. V dropped 7 bases and J dropped 1; count of bases not matched to a gene: 7. Germline V gene data show CDR1 as MNHEY and CDR2 as SMNVEV (reference sequence). The CDR3 bases are TGTGCCAGCACCATAGCGGGGGGTGGTTCCTACGAGCAGTACTTC. Residues: CASTIAGGGSYEQYF.

DNA of the CDR3: TGTGCCAGCAGCGCGGACAGGGGCCCGACCTACGAGCAGTACTTC. Encoded protein: CASSADRGPTYEQYF. The chain is built from TRBV9 and TRBJ2-7, with 9 bases identical to TRBD1. From germline, CDR1 is SGDLS and CDR2 YYNGEE. The length of the CDR3 is 15 residues. V trimming: 3 bases; J trimming: 2 bases; junction bases outside the gene matches: 6.

V usage is TRBV4-1 and J usage is TRBJ2-5; the match to TRBD2 covers 8 bases. The CDR3 runs to 18 residues. V dropped 0 bases and J dropped 2; count of bases not matched to a gene: 11. Germline V gene sequence: CDR1 MGHRA, CDR2 YSYEKL. CDR3 coding DNA: TGCGCCAGCAGCCAAGATCCTCCCAGGGTAGCGGGGCAAGAGACCCAGTACTTC. This encodes CASSQDPPRVAGQETQYF.

CDR3 loop: CASRPSDTGELFF. CDR3 sequence (DNA): TGTGCCAGCAGGCCTTCAGACACCGGGGAGCTGTTTTTT. This rearrangement joins TRBV2 to TRBJ2-2; no clear D. From germline, CDR1 is SNHLY and CDR2 FYNNEI. The CDR3 extends over 13 amino acids. V was clipped by 6 bases and J by 3 bases, with 8 bases between them.

V and J are TRBV2 and TRBJ2-4; D unclear. From germline, CDR1 is SNHLY and CDR2 FYNNEI. The V gene lost 8 bases and the J gene lost 0 bases, with 11 bases spanning the gap. The CDR3 covers 14 residues. The CDR3 loop reads CASLKTLAKNIQYF. The CDR3 DNA is TGTGCCAGCCTCAAGACACTAGCCAAAAACATTCAGTACTTC.

The J gene is TRBJ1-1, the V gene TRBV27; no firm D call. The germline V gene has CDR1 MNHEY and CDR2 SMNVEV (reference sequence). Deletions cut 5 bases from V and 6 bases from J, with 13 bases between. The CDR3 sequence is 13 residues long. The CDR3 loop is CASSPRFEPEAFF. The CDR3 nucleotides are TGTGCCAGCAGTCCACGGTTCGAGCCTGAAGCTTTCTTT.

The rearrangement uses TRBV28 and TRBJ1-2; tentatively, D is TRBD1 (6 bases). This CDR3 is 15 amino acids long. V lost 6 bases and J lost 3, with 17 bases in between. Germline CDR1 and CDR2: MDHEN and SYDVKM. CDR3 coding DNA: TGTGCCAGCAGCCCAGGGGCAGTTGTATACTATGGCTACACCTTC. Protein sequence: CASSPGAVVYYGYTF.